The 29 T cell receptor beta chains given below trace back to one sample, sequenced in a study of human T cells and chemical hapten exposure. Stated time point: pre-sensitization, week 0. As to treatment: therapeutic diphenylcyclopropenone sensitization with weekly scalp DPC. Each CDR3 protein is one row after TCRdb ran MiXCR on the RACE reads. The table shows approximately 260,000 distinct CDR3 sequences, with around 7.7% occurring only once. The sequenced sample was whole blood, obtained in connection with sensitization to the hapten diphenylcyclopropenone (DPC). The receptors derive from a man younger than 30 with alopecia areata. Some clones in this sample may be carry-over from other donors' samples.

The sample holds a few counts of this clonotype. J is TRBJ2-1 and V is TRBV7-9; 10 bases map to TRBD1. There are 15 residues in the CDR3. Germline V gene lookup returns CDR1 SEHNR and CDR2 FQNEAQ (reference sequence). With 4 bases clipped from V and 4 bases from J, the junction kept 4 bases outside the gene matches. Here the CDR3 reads CASSSGTGAYNEQFF. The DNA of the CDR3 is TGTGCCAGCAGCTCCGGGACAGGGGCTTACAATGAGCAGTTCTTC.

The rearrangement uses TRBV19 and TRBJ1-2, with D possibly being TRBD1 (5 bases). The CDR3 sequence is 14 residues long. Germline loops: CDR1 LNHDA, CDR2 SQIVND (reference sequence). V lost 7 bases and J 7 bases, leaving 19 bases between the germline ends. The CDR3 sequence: CASTPTESLLGYTF. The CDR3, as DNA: TGTGCCAGTACCCCGACAGAGTCGCTCCTTGGCTACACCTTC.

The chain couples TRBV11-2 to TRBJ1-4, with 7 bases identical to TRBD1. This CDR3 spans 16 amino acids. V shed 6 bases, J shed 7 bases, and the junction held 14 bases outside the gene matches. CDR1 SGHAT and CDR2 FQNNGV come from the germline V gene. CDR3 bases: TGTGCCAGCAGTACGATGGGGAGGGGGCGTTCTGAAAAACTGTTTTTT. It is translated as CASSTMGRGRSEKLFF.

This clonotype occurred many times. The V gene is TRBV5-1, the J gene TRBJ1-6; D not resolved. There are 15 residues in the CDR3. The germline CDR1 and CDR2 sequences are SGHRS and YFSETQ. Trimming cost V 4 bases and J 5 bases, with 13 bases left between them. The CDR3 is CASSPVGSNNSPLHF. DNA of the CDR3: TGCGCCAGCAGCCCCGTGGGGTCCAATAATTCACCCCTCCACTTT.

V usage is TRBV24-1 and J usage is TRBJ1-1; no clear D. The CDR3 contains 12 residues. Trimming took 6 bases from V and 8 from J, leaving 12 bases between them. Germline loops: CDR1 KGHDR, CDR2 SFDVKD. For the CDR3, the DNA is TGTGCCACCAGTCGAGGCCCCACGGAAGCTTTCTTT. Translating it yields CATSRGPTEAFF.

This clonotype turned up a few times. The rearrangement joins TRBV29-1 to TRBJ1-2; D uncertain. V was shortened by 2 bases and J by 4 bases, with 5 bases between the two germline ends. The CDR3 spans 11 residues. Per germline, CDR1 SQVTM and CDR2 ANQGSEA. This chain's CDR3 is CSVENSYGYTF. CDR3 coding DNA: TGCAGCGTTGAAAACAGCTATGGCTACACCTTC.

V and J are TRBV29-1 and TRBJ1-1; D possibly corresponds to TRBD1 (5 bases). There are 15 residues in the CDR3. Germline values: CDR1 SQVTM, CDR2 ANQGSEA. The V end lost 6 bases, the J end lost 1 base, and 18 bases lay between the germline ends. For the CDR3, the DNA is TGCAGCGTGCTGGGGGGATGGCGGGGGAACACTGAAGCTTTCTTT. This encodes CSVLGGWRGNTEAFF.

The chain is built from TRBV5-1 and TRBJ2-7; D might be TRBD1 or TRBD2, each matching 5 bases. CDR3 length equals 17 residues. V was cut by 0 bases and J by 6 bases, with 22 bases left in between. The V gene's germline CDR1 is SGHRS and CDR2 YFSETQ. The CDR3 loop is CASSLAEARGTSVEQYF. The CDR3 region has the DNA TGCGCCAGCAGCTTGGCCGAGGCGAGGGGCACCTCCGTCGAGCAGTACTTC.

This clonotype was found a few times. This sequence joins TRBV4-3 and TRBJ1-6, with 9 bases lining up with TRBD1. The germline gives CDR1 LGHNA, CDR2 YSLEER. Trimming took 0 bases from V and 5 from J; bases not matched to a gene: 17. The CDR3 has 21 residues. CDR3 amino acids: CASSQDRAQGARVGDNSPLHF. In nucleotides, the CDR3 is TGCGCCAGCAGCCAAGATCGAGCACAGGGGGCGAGGGTTGGGGATAATTCACCCCTCCACTTT.

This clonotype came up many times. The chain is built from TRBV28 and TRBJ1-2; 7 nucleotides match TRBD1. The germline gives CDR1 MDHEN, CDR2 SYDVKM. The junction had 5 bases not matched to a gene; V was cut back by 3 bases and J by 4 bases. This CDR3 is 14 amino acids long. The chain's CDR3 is CASSFDRVSYGYTF. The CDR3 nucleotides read TGTGCCAGCAGTTTCGACAGGGTTAGCTATGGCTACACCTTC.

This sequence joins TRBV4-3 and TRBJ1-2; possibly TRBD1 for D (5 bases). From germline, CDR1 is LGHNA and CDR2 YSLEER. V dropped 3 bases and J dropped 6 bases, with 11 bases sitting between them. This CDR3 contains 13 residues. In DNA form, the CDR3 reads TGCGCCAGCAGCCAGGGGGTGAAGGATGGCTACACCTTC. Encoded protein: CASSQGVKDGYTF.

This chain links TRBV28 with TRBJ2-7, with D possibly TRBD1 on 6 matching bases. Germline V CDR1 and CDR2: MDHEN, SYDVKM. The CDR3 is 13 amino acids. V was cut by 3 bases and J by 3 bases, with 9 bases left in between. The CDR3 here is CASSFSGDYEQYV. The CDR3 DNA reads TGTGCCAGCAGTTTTTCAGGGGACTACGAGCAGTACGTC.

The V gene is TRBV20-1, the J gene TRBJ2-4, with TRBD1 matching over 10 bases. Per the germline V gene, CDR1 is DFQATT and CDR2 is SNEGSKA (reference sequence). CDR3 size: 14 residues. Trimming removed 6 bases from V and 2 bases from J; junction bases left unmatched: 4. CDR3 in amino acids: CSARQGATKNIQYF. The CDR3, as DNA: TGCAGTGCCAGACAGGGGGCAACCAAAAACATTCAGTACTTC.

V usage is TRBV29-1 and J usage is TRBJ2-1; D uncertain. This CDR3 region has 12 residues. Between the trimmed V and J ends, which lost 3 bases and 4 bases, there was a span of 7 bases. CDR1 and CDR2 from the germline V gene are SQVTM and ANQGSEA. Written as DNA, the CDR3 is TGCAGCGTTGATCCCGGGTACAATGAGCAGTTCTTC. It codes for CSVDPGYNEQFF.

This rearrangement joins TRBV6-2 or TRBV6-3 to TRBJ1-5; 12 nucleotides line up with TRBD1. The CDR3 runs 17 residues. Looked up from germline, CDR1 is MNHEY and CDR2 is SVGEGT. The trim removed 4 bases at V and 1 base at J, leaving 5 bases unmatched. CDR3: CASSSGTGGTSNQPQHF. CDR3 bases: TGTGCCAGCAGTTCCGGGACAGGGGGCACGAGCAATCAGCCCCAGCATTTT.

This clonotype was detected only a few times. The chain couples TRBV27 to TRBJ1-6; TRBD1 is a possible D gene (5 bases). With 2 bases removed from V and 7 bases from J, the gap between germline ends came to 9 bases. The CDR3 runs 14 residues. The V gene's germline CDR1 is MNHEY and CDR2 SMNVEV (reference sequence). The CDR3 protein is CASSLPGPNSPLHF. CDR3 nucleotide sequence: TGTGCCAGCAGTTTACCGGGGCCAAATTCACCCCTCCACTTT.

DNA for the CDR3: TGTGCCAGCAGTGTGACTAGCGAGGACGGGGAGCTGTTTTTT. Translation: CASSVTSEDGELFF. This chain links TRBV6-4 with TRBJ2-2; 8 bases align to TRBD2. V shed 4 bases, J shed 7 bases, and the junction held 5 bases outside the gene matches. Germline V gives CDR1 MRHNA, CDR2 SNTAGT. This CDR3 region has 14 residues.

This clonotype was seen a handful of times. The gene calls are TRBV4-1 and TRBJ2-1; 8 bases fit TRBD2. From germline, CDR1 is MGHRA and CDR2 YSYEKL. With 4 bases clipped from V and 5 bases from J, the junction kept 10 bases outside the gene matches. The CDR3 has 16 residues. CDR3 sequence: CASSRYTSGENNEQFF. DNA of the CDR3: TGCGCCAGCAGCCGCTATACTAGCGGCGAAAACAATGAGCAGTTCTTC.

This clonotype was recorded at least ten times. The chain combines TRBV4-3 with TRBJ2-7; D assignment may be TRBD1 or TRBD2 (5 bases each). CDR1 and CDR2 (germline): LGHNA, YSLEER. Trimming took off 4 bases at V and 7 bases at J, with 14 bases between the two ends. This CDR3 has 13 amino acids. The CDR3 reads CASSPTGAGEQYV. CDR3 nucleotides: TGCGCCAGCAGCCCGACCGGGGCAGGGGAGCAGTACGTC.

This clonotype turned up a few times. CDR3 sequence reads: CASSLPGPGTDTQYF. The CDR3 nucleotides read TGCGCCAGCAGTCTCCCGGGCCCCGGAACAGATACGCAGTATTTT. The chain recombines TRBV5-1 with TRBJ2-3; D gene unclear. With 5 bases removed from V and 3 bases from J, the gap between germline ends came to 16 bases. The CDR3 length is 15 residues. Germline assignment: CDR1 SGHRS and CDR2 YFSETQ.

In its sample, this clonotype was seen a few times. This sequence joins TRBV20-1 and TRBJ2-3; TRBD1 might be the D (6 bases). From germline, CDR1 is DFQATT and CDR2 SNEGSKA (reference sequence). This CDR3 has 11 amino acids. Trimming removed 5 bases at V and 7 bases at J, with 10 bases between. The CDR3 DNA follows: TGCAGTGCTGCAGGGGATTATACGCAGTATTTT. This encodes CSAAGDYTQYF.

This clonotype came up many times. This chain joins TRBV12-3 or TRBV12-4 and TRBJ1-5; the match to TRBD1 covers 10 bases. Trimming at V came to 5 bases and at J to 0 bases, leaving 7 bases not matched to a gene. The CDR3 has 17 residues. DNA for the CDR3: TGTGCCAGCAGTCCCGGGACAGGGGACTATAGCAATCAGCCCCAGCATTTT. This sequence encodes CASSPGTGDYSNQPQHF.

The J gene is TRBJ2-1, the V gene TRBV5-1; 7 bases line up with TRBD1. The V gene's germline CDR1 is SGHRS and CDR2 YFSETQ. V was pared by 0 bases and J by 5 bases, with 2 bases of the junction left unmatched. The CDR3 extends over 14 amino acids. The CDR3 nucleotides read TGCGCCAGCAGCTTGGCGACAGGGAACAATGAGCAGTTCTTC. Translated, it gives CASSLATGNNEQFF.

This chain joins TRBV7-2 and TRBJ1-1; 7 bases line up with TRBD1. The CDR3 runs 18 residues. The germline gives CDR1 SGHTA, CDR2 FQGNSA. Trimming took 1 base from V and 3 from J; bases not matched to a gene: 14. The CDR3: CASSLGLLVEGAHTEAFF. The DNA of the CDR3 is TGTGCCAGCAGCTTAGGATTGTTGGTCGAGGGGGCCCACACTGAAGCTTTCTTT.

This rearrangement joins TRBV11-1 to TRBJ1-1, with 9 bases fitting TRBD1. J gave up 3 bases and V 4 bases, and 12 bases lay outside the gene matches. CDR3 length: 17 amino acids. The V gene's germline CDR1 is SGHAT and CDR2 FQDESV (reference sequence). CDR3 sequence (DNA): TGTGCCAGCAGCTGGAGGACAGGGGACACTAGGGACACTGAAGCTTTCTTT. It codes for CASSWRTGDTRDTEAFF.

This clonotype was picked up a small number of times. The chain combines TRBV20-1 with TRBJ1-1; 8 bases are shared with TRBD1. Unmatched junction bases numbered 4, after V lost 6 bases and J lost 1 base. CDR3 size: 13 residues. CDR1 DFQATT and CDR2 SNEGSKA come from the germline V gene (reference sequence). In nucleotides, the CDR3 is TGCAGTGCCTGGACAGGGTCGAACACTGAAGCTTTCTTT. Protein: CSAWTGSNTEAFF.

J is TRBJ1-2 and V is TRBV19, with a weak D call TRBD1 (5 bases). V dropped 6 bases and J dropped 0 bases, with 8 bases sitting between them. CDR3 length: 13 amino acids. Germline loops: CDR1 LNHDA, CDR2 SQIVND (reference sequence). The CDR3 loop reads CASRQDSNYGYTF. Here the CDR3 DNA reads TGTGCCAGTAGACAGGACTCTAACTATGGCTACACCTTC.

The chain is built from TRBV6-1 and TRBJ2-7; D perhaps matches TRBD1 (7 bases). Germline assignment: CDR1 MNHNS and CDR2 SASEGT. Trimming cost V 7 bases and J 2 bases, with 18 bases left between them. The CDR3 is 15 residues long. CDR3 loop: CASKRHLRGAYEQYF. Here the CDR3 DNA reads TGTGCCAGCAAACGACACCTCAGGGGGGCCTACGAGCAGTACTTC.

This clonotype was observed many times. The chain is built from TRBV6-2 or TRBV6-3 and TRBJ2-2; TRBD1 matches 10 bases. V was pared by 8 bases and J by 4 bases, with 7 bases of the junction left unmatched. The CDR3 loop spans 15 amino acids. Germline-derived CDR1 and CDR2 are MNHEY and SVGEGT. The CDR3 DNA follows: TGTGCCAGCTGCGACAGGGGGCACGGCACCGGGGAGCTGTTTTTT. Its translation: CASCDRGHGTGELFF.